A single sample gave rise to the 26 T cell receptor beta chains below, sequenced in a study of blood T cell repertoires in COVID-19. The protocol was immunoSEQ multiplex PCR, while the TCRdb copy is restricted to in-frame clones and leaves out a portion. This table holds nearly 110,000 clones, roughly 80% found once. Sequenced input: peripheral blood. Receptors originate from a human donor in a cohort sampled during active COVID-19.

V gene TRBV25-1 combines with J gene TRBJ1-1; D is possibly TRBD1 (6 bases). Trimming cost V 2 bases and J 0 bases, with 7 bases left between them. Germline values: CDR1 MGHDK, CDR2 SYGVNS. The CDR3 covers 14 residues. The CDR3 DNA sequence: TGTGCCAGCAGTGAAACAGGGTTGAACACTGAAGCTTTCTTT. Its translation is CASSETGLNTEAFF.

J is TRBJ2-7 and V is TRBV18; the D is unclear. Germline CDR1 and CDR2: KGHSH and LQKENI. V shed 4 bases and J shed 6 bases, with 16 bases lying between them. The CDR3 totals 14 residues. The CDR3 coding sequence is TGTGCCAGCTCACTCGGGTTTATGGCCAGCGAGCAGTACGTC. Translated: CASSLGFMASEQYV.

The rearrangement uses TRBV9 and TRBJ1-1, with 7 bases fitting TRBD1. The CDR3 is made up of 15 amino acids. V lost 3 bases, J lost 3 bases, and 8 bases stayed unmatched. Germline lookup yields CDR1 SGDLS and CDR2 YYNGEE. Here the CDR3 DNA reads TGTGCCAGCAGCGCGGAGGGGGCGCCGGACACTGAAGCTTTCTTT. Encoded protein: CASSAEGAPDTEAFF. Looking up the rest from reference TRBV9 and TRBJ1-1 gives the full variable domain: DSGVTQTPKHLITATGQRVTLRCSPRSGDLSVYWYQQSLDQGLQFLIQYYNGEERAKGNILERFSAQQFPDLHSELNLSSLELGDSALYFCASSAEGAPDTEAFFGQGTRLTVV.

V is TRBV6-1 and J is TRBJ1-6; D perhaps matches TRBD1 (6 bases). Germline CDR1 is MNHNS and CDR2 is SASEGT. The length of the CDR3 is 15 residues. V was pared by 1 base and J by 7 bases, with 11 bases between. CDR3 region: CASSEGTALNSPLHF. As DNA, the CDR3 is TGTGCCAGCAGTGAAGGGACAGCCCTCAATTCACCCCTCCACTTT.

Only a few counts were recorded for this clone. The chain has TRBV7-9 and TRBJ1-5; D call uncertain. Germline V gene lookup returns CDR1 SEHNR and CDR2 FQNEAQ (reference sequence). V gave up 1 base and J gave up 7 bases, with 14 bases separating them. The CDR3 covers 15 residues. The CDR3, as DNA: TGTGCCAGCAGCTTAGGAGGGTCGGTTGGACAGCCCCAGCATTTT. The encoded protein is CASSLGGSVGQPQHF.

The V call is TRBV9, the J call TRBJ2-3; 11 positions agree with TRBD2. The CDR3 is 17 amino acids. V gave up 4 bases and J gave up 1 base; unmatched junction bases: 8. Germline values: CDR1 SGDLS, CDR2 YYNGEE. The CDR3 DNA follows: TGTGCCAGCAGCCCAACACTAGCGGGAGTCGGCACAGATACGCAGTATTTT. Its protein is CASSPTLAGVGTDTQYF.

The J gene is TRBJ2-1, the V gene TRBV29-1; 8 nucleotides match TRBD2. CDR1 and CDR2 from the germline V gene are SQVTM and ANQGSEA. The ends lost 3 bases at V and 4 bases at J; junction bases unmatched: 2. The CDR3 is made up of 13 amino acids. This CDR3 reads CSVDREGYNEQFF. DNA of the CDR3: TGCAGCGTTGATCGGGAGGGATACAATGAGCAGTTCTTC.

The chain recombines TRBV7-2 with TRBJ2-5; 9 nucleotides line up with TRBD1. The CDR3 sequence is 13 residues long. Germline V gene data show CDR1 as SGHTA and CDR2 as FQGNSA. The J segment lost 9 bases and the V segment lost 2 bases, leaving 4 bases of the junction unmatched. In DNA, the CDR3 is TGTGCCAGCAGCTTATTGGACAGGGGTGCCCAGTACTTC. It yields the protein CASSLLDRGAQYF.

The rearrangement uses TRBV6-2 or TRBV6-3 and TRBJ2-1; no definite D call. The germline V and J ends were trimmed by 4 bases and 10 bases, with 14 bases remaining between them. Germline V gives CDR1 MNHEY, CDR2 SVGEGT. The CDR3 runs to 13 residues. CDR3 in DNA: TGTGCCAGCAGTTCAGAAGTCCCACCCGAGCAGTTCTTC. It encodes CASSSEVPPEQFF.

The chain combines TRBV7-9 with TRBJ1-5; 7 nucleotides line up with TRBD1. With 5 bases clipped from V and 0 bases from J, the junction kept 7 bases outside the gene matches. The CDR3 has 16 amino acids. Germline V gene sequence: CDR1 SEHNR, CDR2 FQNEAQ (reference sequence). CDR3: CASSPIQGLSNQPQHF. CDR3 in DNA: TGTGCCAGCAGCCCCATACAGGGGCTTAGCAATCAGCCCCAGCATTTT.

As DNA, the CDR3 is TGTGCCAGCAGTTTCCTCACCGGGGAGCTGTTTTTT. Translation: CASSFLTGELFF. This chain joins TRBV27 and TRBJ2-2, with D unresolved. Between the trimmed V and J ends, which lost 3 bases and 4 bases, there was a span of 3 bases. From germline, CDR1 is MNHEY and CDR2 SMNVEV (reference sequence). The CDR3 is 12 residues long.

The V call is TRBV5-6, the J call TRBJ2-5; D is perhaps TRBD2 (6 bases). In germline, CDR1 is SGHDT, CDR2 YYEEEE. Trimming cost V 1 base and J 3 bases, with 10 bases left between them. The CDR3 spans 14 residues. The CDR3, as DNA: TGTGCCAGCAGCTTGACTAGCTCAAAAGAGACCCAGTACTTC. As protein: CASSLTSSKETQYF.

This chain joins TRBV5-5 and TRBJ2-1; the match to TRBD2 covers 9 bases. V gave up 3 bases and J gave up 0 bases; unmatched junction bases: 4. CDR1 and CDR2 from the germline V gene are SGHKS and YYEKEE (reference sequence). The CDR3 is 16 residues long. The CDR3 protein is CASSSFSGSSYNEQFF. CDR3 in DNA: TGTGCCAGCAGCTCATTTAGCGGGAGCTCCTACAATGAGCAGTTCTTC.

The chain is built from TRBV4-1 and TRBJ2-2, with a weak D call TRBD1 (6 bases). The CDR3 covers 17 residues. Trimming removed 3 bases from V and 6 bases from J, with 20 bases in between. CDR1 is MGHRA and CDR2 is YSYEKL in the germline V gene. The CDR3 DNA reads TGCGCCAGCAGCCAGAGGGGGTTGGGGGAGTACGCCGGGGAGCTGTTTTTT. Amino acids: CASSQRGLGEYAGELFF.

The chain carries TRBV10-3 and TRBJ2-2, with D maybe TRBD2 (6 bases). CDR3 length equals 13 residues. Trimming stripped 3 bases from V and 10 bases from J, with 12 bases between. Looked up from germline, CDR1 is ENHRY and CDR2 is SYGVKD. The CDR3 nucleotides are TGTGCCATCAGTGATGGGTCGGGAGAGGAGCTGTTTTTT. Translated, it gives CAISDGSGEELFF.

This clone was observed a few times. This chain uses TRBV6-5 with TRBJ2-6; a possible D gene is TRBD1 (5 bases). Trimming took 2 bases from V and 2 from J, leaving 10 bases between them. In germline, CDR1 is MNHEY, CDR2 SVGAGI. The CDR3 loop spans 16 amino acids. The chain's CDR3 is CASSYGFRAGANVLTF. The CDR3 bases are TGTGCCAGCAGTTACGGGTTCAGGGCTGGGGCCAACGTCCTGACTTTC.

This clone was seen only once. V is TRBV6-2 or TRBV6-3 and J is TRBJ2-1; unclear D gene. CDR1 and CDR2 (germline): MNHEY, SVGEGT. Trimming took off 2 bases at V and 6 bases at J, with 17 bases between the two ends. The CDR3 contains 16 residues. The CDR3 region is CASSYPSIRVANEQFF. DNA of the CDR3: TGTGCCAGCAGTTACCCATCCATACGGGTTGCCAATGAGCAGTTCTTC.

The chain is built from TRBV2 and TRBJ2-3; 7 nucleotides agree with TRBD2. The CDR3 extends over 14 amino acids. The germline CDR1 and CDR2 sequences are SNHLY and FYNNEI. V lost 7 bases to trimming and J lost 5 bases; unmatched junction nucleotides: 9. The CDR3 sequence: CASTGAGAVDTQYF. The CDR3 nucleotides are TGTGCCAGCACTGGGGCGGGAGCTGTAGATACGCAGTATTTT.

The V gene is TRBV28, the J gene TRBJ2-3; TRBD1 matches 9 bases. The trim removed 8 bases at V and 4 bases at J, leaving 4 bases unmatched. Germline CDR1 MDHEN, CDR2 SYDVKM. CDR3 length equals 13 residues. The CDR3 protein is CASRDRESDTQYF. The CDR3 region has the DNA TGTGCCAGCCGGGACAGGGAATCAGATACGCAGTATTTT.

V gene TRBV18 combines with J gene TRBJ1-2, with D possibly matching TRBD1 (5 bases). Germline-derived CDR1 and CDR2 are KGHSH and LQKENI. The CDR3 contains 13 residues. Deletions cut 2 bases from V and 8 bases from J, with 12 bases between. The chain's CDR3 is CASSPGGAVGYTF. The CDR3 DNA reads as TGTGCCAGCTCACCAGGCGGGGCGGTCGGCTACACCTTC.

V and J are TRBV4-2 and TRBJ2-2; 10 bases map to TRBD2. The CDR3 is 17 amino acids. Germline V CDR1 and CDR2: LGHNA, YNFKEQ. With 0 bases clipped from V and 6 bases from J, the junction kept 7 bases outside the gene matches. CDR3 DNA: TGTGCCAGCAGCCAAGATACGCTAGCGGGAGTTTCCGGGGAGCTGTTTTTT. Translating gives CASSQDTLAGVSGELFF.

V gene TRBV29-1 combines with J gene TRBJ2-1, with a possible D match to TRBD2 (5 bases). Germline V gene lookup returns CDR1 SQVTM and CDR2 ANQGSEA. Trimming removed 5 bases from V and 3 bases from J, with 11 bases in between. This CDR3 has 13 amino acids. The CDR3 sequence: CSVSGTIYNEQFF. CDR3 coding DNA: TGCAGCGTTAGCGGTACTATCTACAATGAGCAGTTCTTC.

The rearrangement uses TRBV7-2 and TRBJ2-3; D might be TRBD1 (6 bases). Germline CDR1 SGHTA, CDR2 FQGNSA. The CDR3 totals 16 residues. Trimming removed 1 base from V and 4 bases from J, with 15 bases in between. In DNA form, the CDR3 reads TGTGCCAGCAGCTTAGGGTTCGGGACAAATGCAGATACGCAGTATTTT. Translation: CASSLGFGTNADTQYF.

This clone was observed once. The rearrangement uses TRBV6-4 and TRBJ1-1; D not resolved. CDR1 is MRHNA and CDR2 is SNTAGT in the germline V gene. V was trimmed by 6 bases and J by 2 bases, leaving 13 bases between them. This CDR3 has 14 residues. CDR3 nucleotides: TGTGCCAGCAGACCTGACGAGACTAACACTGAAGCTTTCTTT. This sequence encodes CASRPDETNTEAFF.

This sequence joins TRBV12-5 and TRBJ1-6, with 10 bases aligning to TRBD1. The V and J ends lost 8 bases and 7 bases, in that order; junction bases with no gene match: 14. The CDR3 is made up of 17 amino acids. In germline, CDR1 is LGHNT, CDR2 FRNRAP. The CDR3 reads CASLNDRDRGSNSPLHF. CDR3 nucleotides: TGTGCTAGTCTGAACGACCGGGACAGGGGATCCAATTCACCCCTCCACTTT.

This clone was found once. This chain joins TRBV2 and TRBJ1-5; a possible D gene is TRBD1 (6 bases). Trimming removed 3 bases from V and 1 base from J, with 10 bases in between. This CDR3 comprises 15 residues. CDR1 SNHLY and CDR2 FYNNEI come from the germline V gene. CDR3 protein: CASSDEGGSNQPQHF. DNA of the CDR3: TGTGCCAGCAGTGATGAGGGGGGGAGCAATCAGCCCCAGCATTTT.